The 23 T cell receptor beta chains in this list originate from one sample, sequenced in a study of cytotoxic CD8 clonotypes in ibrutinib-treated CLL. The assay was immunoSEQ multiplex PCR, and TCRdb's table has in-frame clones only and misses some. The sample includes hundreds of thousands of clones, just under 80% of them seen just once. The source was PBMCs, collected after 12 months of ibrutinib treatment. Every receptor here comes from a human donor with chronic lymphocytic leukemia.

This chain connects TRBV9 to TRBJ2-3, with D unclear. The V end lost 4 bases, the J end lost 2 bases, and 5 bases lay between the germline ends. CDR1 is SGDLS and CDR2 is YYNGEE in the germline V gene. The CDR3 totals 12 residues. Here the CDR3 DNA reads TGTGCCAGCAGCCAAAACACAGATACGCAGTATTTT. Translation: CASSQNTDTQYF.

The chain carries TRBV5-4 and TRBJ2-7; D assignment may be TRBD1 or TRBD2 (6 bases each). Per germline, CDR1 SGHNT and CDR2 YYREEE (reference sequence). Trimming removed 4 bases from V and 6 bases from J, with 17 bases in between. This CDR3 region has 14 residues. CDR3 DNA: TGTGCCAGCAGCGCGAACAGGGTGGGGGGCGAGCAGTACTTC. It is translated as CASSANRVGGEQYF.

This clone was counted a single time. The rearrangement links TRBV10-3 to TRBJ2-7; 8 bases are shared with TRBD2. The CDR3 covers 15 residues. Germline V gene data show CDR1 as ENHRY and CDR2 as SYGVKD. V was pared by 3 bases and J by 2 bases, with 6 bases of the junction left unmatched. CDR3 in DNA: TGTGCCATCAGTGATAGCGGGATCGGTGCCTACGAGCAGTACTTC. This sequence encodes CAISDSGIGAYEQYF.

This chain uses TRBV6-6 with TRBJ2-3; 7 bases align to TRBD2. Germline assignment: CDR1 MNHNY and CDR2 SVGAGI (reference sequence). After removal of 5 bases from V and 4 bases from J, the junction contained 3 bases not matched to a gene. This CDR3 is 13 amino acids long. The CDR3, as DNA: TGTGCCAGCAGTCCCCGGGGGGCAGATACGCAGTATTTT. Translation gives CASSPRGADTQYF.

CDR3 sequence reads: CASSIVGFNQPQHF. CDR3 DNA sequence: TGTGCCAGTAGTATTGTCGGGTTCAATCAGCCCCAGCATTTT. V and J are TRBV19 and TRBJ1-5; D remains unclear. V was clipped by 3 bases and J by 3 bases, with 9 bases between them. Germline V gene sequence: CDR1 LNHDA, CDR2 SQIVND (reference sequence). This CDR3 region has 14 residues.

The chain links TRBV6-4 to TRBJ1-5; unclear D gene. This CDR3 comprises 13 residues. Trimming removed 5 bases at V and 4 bases at J, with 9 bases between. Germline V gene sequence: CDR1 MRHNA, CDR2 SNTAGT. The CDR3 DNA sequence: TGTGCCAGCAGTATGCAGCCTAATCAGCCCCAGCATTTT. The encoded protein is CASSMQPNQPQHF.

This clone was counted a single time. This rearrangement joins TRBV18 to TRBJ2-7; D is perhaps TRBD2 (5 bases). The germline gives CDR1 KGHSH, CDR2 LQKENI. The V end was cut by 2 bases, the J end by 2 bases, with 13 bases between. The CDR3 totals 15 residues. For the CDR3, the DNA is TGTGCCAGCTCACCAGGAGCCTCTAGCACCTACGAGCAGTACTTC. It is translated as CASSPGASSTYEQYF.

This sequence joins TRBV7-5 and TRBJ2-1; TRBD1, as called in the table, went unchecked against the DNA. TRBV7-5 is a pseudogene segment. This CDR3 is 15 amino acids long. The CDR3 protein is CARSNRDRIIYEQFF. CDR3 DNA sequence: TGTGCCAGAAGCAACCGGGACAGGATCATCTATGAGCAGTTCTTC.

Many counts were recorded for this clone. The chain recombines TRBV5-5 with TRBJ1-2, with no clear D. The CDR3 contains 15 residues. CDR1 SGHKS and CDR2 YYEKEE come from the germline V gene (reference sequence). The germline V and J ends were trimmed by 4 bases and 1 base, with 14 bases remaining between them. The CDR3 nucleotides read TGTGCCAGCAGCCCTATAAATGGGGATAACTATGGCTACACCTTC. This sequence encodes CASSPINGDNYGYTF.

This clone appeared a single time. This chain joins TRBV18 and TRBJ2-1; D not resolved. V lost 1 base and J lost 8, with 6 bases in between. From germline, CDR1 is KGHSH and CDR2 LQKENI. The length of the CDR3 is 12 residues. This CDR3 reads CASSPQGDEQFF. CDR3 bases: TGTGCCAGCTCACCACAGGGCGATGAGCAGTTCTTC.

The rearrangement uses TRBV11-3 and TRBJ2-3; tentatively, D is TRBD1 or TRBD2 (6 bases each). The V end was cut by 2 bases, the J end by 3 bases, with 21 bases between. The CDR3 loop spans 18 amino acids. The germline V gene has CDR1 SGHNT and CDR2 YENEEA. This CDR3 is CASSLFRVGGAGTDTQYF. For the CDR3, the DNA is TGTGCCAGCAGCTTATTTCGCGTGGGGGGCGCCGGAACAGATACGCAGTATTTT.

This clone was observed many times. The CDR3 DNA reads TGTGCCACCAGCAAGCGACAGGGTGTTTCTGAAGCTTTCTTT. Protein sequence: CATSKRQGVSEAFF. The V call is TRBV15, the J call TRBJ1-1, with 7 bases matching TRBD1. The V and J ends lost 4 bases and 6 bases, in that order; junction bases with no gene match: 8. CDR1 LNHNV and CDR2 YYDKDF come from the germline V gene (reference sequence). CDR3 length: 14 residues.

The chain has TRBV11-2 and TRBJ2-2; D is uncertain. Per the germline V gene, CDR1 is SGHAT and CDR2 is FQNNGV. V was pared by 4 bases and J by 1 base, with 13 bases between. The CDR3 sequence is 16 residues long. DNA for the CDR3: TGTGCCAGCAGCTCCGCATTAGACGGGAACACCGGGGAGCTGTTTTTT. Protein product: CASSSALDGNTGELFF. Drawing the rest from reference TRBV11-2 and TRBJ2-2, the complete variable domain is EAGVAQSPRYKIIEKRQSVAFWCNPISGHATLYWYQQILGQGPKLLIQFQNNGVVDDSQLPKDRFSAERLKGVDSTLKIQPAKLEDSAVYLCASSSALDGNTGELFFGEGSRLTVL.

This chain joins TRBV9 and TRBJ1-6; TRBD1 agrees at 8 bases. CDR1 and CDR2 (germline): SGDLS, YYNGEE. CDR3 length: 14 residues. V shed 1 base, J shed 9 bases, and the junction held 3 bases outside the gene matches. The CDR3 region is CASSVQGASSPLHF. The CDR3 nucleotides are TGTGCCAGCAGCGTACAGGGGGCGTCTTCACCCCTCCACTTT.

The chain combines TRBV13 with TRBJ1-3; 10 nucleotides match TRBD1. The V and J ends lost 5 bases and 4 bases, in that order; junction bases with no gene match: 8. The CDR3 loop spans 16 amino acids. Germline assignment: CDR1 PRHDT and CDR2 FYEKMQ (reference sequence). The CDR3 sequence is CASSPDGTGVGNTIYF. CDR3 nucleotides: TGTGCCAGCAGCCCGGACGGGACAGGGGTAGGAAACACCATATATTTT.

The chain links TRBV29-1 to TRBJ1-4, with D perhaps TRBD1 (6 bases). CDR1 is SQVTM and CDR2 is ANQGSEA in the germline V gene. The CDR3 is 13 amino acids. The V end lost 3 bases, the J end lost 7 bases, and 12 bases lay between the germline ends. DNA for the CDR3: TGCAGCGTTGACGTGGGGGCCGGTGAAAAACTGTTTTTT. This sequence encodes CSVDVGAGEKLFF.

The chain links TRBV27 to TRBJ2-3; D might be TRBD1 (5 bases). CDR3 length: 13 residues. The V end lost 5 bases, the J end lost 10 bases, and 16 bases lay between the germline ends. Germline CDR1 MNHEY, CDR2 SMNVEV (reference sequence). DNA of the CDR3: TGTGCCAGCAGTCTCGTCAGGGAAGTATCGCAGTATTTT. Translated, it gives CASSLVREVSQYF.

This clone was observed a handful of times. Other nucleotide sequences in the sample specify the same CDR3. The V and J genes are TRBV28 and TRBJ1-5; D ambiguous. There are 14 residues in the CDR3. The V gene's germline CDR1 is MDHEN and CDR2 SYDVKM. Trimming pared 2 bases from V and 1 base from J, leaving 6 bases between. The CDR3 sequence is CASSLGLSNQPQHF. Written as DNA, the CDR3 is TGTGCCAGCAGTTTAGGCCTCAGCAATCAGCCCCAGCATTTT.

The CDR3 loop reads CASTTSASYEQYF. DNA of the CDR3: TGCGCCAGTACGACTAGCGCATCCTACGAGCAGTACTTC. The chain uses TRBV10-2 and TRBJ2-7; 8 nucleotides match TRBD2. Germline V CDR1 and CDR2: WSHSY, SAAADI. CDR3 length: 13 amino acids. V shed 9 bases, J shed 1 base, and the junction held 5 bases outside the gene matches.

This clone was counted a single time. V gene TRBV7-9 combines with J gene TRBJ1-5, with D tentatively TRBD1 (6 bases). Germline values: CDR1 SEHNR, CDR2 FQNEAQ (reference sequence). The CDR3 length is 12 residues. With 8 bases removed from V and 4 bases from J, the gap between germline ends came to 9 bases. DNA for the CDR3: TGTGCCAGCGGGGGCGGAAATCAGCCCCAGCATTTT. It yields the protein CASGGGNQPQHF.

The genes are TRBV28 and TRBJ1-2, with D possibly TRBD1 on 5 matching bases. The CDR3 has 14 residues. Germline lookup yields CDR1 MDHEN and CDR2 SYDVKM. The V and J ends lost 6 bases and 1 base respectively, with 12 bases between them. The CDR3 here is CASSRGADNYGYTF. In DNA form, the CDR3 reads TGTGCCAGCAGCCGAGGGGCCGATAACTATGGCTACACCTTC.

This clone was seen once. V is TRBV6-6 and J is TRBJ1-5; D perhaps matches TRBD1 (6 bases). V lost 10 bases and J lost 5, with 15 bases in between. The CDR3 runs 13 residues. Per the germline V gene, CDR1 is MNHNY and CDR2 is SVGAGI (reference sequence). The CDR3 spells CATTQGIDQPQHF. The CDR3 DNA reads as TGTGCCACAACACAGGGTATCGATCAGCCCCAGCATTTT.

The chain links TRBV4-1 to TRBJ2-7; tentatively, D is TRBD1 (6 bases). Germline values: CDR1 MGHRA, CDR2 YSYEKL. The V end lost 4 bases, the J end lost 7 bases, and 20 bases lay between the germline ends. The CDR3 contains 15 residues. The CDR3 DNA reads TGCGCCAGCAGCCTCCTCCCCGGGGACAAGGGGGAGCAGTACTTC. Its translation is CASSLLPGDKGEQYF.